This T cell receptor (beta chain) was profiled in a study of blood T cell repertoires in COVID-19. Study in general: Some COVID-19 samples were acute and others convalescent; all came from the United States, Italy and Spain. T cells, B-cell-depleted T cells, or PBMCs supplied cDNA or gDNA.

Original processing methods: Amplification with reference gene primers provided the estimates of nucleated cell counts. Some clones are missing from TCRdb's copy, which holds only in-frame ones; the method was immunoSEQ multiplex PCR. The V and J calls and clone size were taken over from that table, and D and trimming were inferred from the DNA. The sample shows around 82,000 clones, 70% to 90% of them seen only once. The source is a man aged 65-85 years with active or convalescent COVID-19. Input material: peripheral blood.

The CDR3 DNA reads TGCGCCAGCAGCCCGGGACTAGCGGGGGGCCTCTCCTACGAGCAGTACTTC. Its translation is CASSPGLAGGLSYEQYF. This chain joins TRBV5-1 and TRBJ2-7; TRBD2 aligns across 15 bases. V was clipped by 4 bases and J by 0 bases; unmatched bases: 5. Germline CDR1 reads SGHRS; CDR2 reads YFSETQ. The CDR3 spans 17 residues.